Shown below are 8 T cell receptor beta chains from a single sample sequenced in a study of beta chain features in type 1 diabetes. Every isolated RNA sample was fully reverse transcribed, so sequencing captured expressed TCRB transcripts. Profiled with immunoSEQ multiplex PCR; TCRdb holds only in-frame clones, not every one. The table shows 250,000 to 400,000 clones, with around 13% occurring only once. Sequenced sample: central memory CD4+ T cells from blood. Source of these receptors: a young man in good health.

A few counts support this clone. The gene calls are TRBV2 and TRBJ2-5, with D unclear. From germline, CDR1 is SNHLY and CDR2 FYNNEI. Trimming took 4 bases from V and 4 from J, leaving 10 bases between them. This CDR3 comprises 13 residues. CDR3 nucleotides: TGTGCCAGCAGTGCGGATTTTGGAGAGACCCAGTACTTC. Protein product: CASSADFGETQYF.

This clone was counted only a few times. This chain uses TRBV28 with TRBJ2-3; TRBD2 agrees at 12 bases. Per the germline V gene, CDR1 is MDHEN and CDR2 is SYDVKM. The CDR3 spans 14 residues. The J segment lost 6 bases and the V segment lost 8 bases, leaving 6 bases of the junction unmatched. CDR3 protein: CASRPSGRADTQYF. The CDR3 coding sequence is TGTGCCAGCCGACCTAGCGGGAGGGCTGATACGCAGTATTTT.

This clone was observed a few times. CDR3 in amino acids: CAWSVGGNTIYF. The CDR3 region has the DNA TGTGCCTGGAGTGTTGGTGGAAACACCATATATTTT. The chain employs TRBV30 and TRBJ1-3; D is ambiguous. CDR3 size: 12 residues. Germline V gives CDR1 GTSNPN, CDR2 SVGIG (reference sequence). V was clipped by 0 bases and J by 3 bases, with 3 bases between them.

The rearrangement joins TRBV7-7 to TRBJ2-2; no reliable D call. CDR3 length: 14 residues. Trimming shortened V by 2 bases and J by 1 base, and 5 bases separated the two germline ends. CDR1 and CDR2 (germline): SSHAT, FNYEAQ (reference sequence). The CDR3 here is CASSLSLNTGELFF. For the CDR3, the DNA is TGTGCCAGCAGCTTAAGCCTGAACACCGGGGAGCTGTTTTTT.

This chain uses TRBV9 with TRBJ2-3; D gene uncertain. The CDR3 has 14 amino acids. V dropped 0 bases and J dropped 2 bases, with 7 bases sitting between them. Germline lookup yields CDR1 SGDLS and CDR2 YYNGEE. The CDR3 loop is CASSVGPNTDTQYF. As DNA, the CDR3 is TGTGCCAGCAGCGTAGGACCTAACACAGATACGCAGTATTTT.

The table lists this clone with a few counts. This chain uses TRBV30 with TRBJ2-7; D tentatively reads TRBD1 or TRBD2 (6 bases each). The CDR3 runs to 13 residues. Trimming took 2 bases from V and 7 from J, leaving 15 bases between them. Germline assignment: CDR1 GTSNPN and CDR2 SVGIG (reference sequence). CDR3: CAWSLGGQGEQYV. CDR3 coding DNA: TGTGCCTGGAGTCTCGGGGGTCAGGGGGAGCAGTACGTC.

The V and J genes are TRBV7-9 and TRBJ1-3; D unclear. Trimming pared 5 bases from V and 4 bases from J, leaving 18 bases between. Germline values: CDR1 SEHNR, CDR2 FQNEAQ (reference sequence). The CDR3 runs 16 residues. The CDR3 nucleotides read TGTGCCAGCAGCCTCCAGAGCCCGTCTCCAGGAAACACCATATATTTT. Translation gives CASSLQSPSPGNTIYF.

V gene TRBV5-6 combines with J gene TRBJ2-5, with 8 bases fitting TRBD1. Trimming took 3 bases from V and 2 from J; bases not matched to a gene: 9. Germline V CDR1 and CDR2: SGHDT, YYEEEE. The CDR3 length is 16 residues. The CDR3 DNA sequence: TGTGCCAGCAGCTACAACAGGGGGACGGGGCAAGAGACCCAGTACTTC. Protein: CASSYNRGTGQETQYF.